The rows below give T cell receptor beta chains drawn from one sample of a study of post-analysis software for immune sequencing data. Using its own MiXCR run on the PCR reads, TCRdb lists one record per CDR3 protein. Of approximately 770,000 distinct CDR3 sequences listed, approximately 44% were seen once; the top ten hold 4.9%. Sequences were obtained from blood. The origin of the receptors is a girl between 10 and 17 years old with multiple sclerosis. Each CDR3 is given with its conserved first and last residue. Only some rows state a clone size, as once, few, many or a class for expanded clones.

J gene: TRBJ2-1
CDR3 length: 15
clone size: NA
V gene: TRBV7-9
CDR3 protein: CASSHRTGDVDEQFF

J gene: TRBJ2-7
CDR3 length: 15
clone size: NA
V gene: TRBV5-5
CDR3 protein: CASSFGAEGLREQYF

J gene: TRBJ2-7
CDR3 length: 14
clone size: few
V gene: TRBV20-1
CDR3 protein: CSGQLAGVLYEQYF

J gene: NA
CDR3 length: 15
clone size: NA
V gene: TRBV28
CDR3 protein: CASSLYGTSGAEQYF

J gene: TRBJ1-2
CDR3 length: 16
clone size: NA
V gene: TRBV25-1
CDR3 protein: CASSEIGGTEPYGYTF

J gene: TRBJ2-3
CDR3 length: 14
clone size: NA
V gene: TRBV21-1
CDR3 protein: CASSIVGCTDTQYF

J gene: TRBJ1-2
CDR3 length: 14
clone size: NA
V gene: TRBV6-6
CDR3 protein: CASSSLTGDYGYTF

J gene: TRBJ2-5
CDR3 length: 16
clone size: NA
V gene: TRBV7-9
CDR3 protein: CASSPTPGQRGETQYF

J gene: TRBJ2-1
CDR3 length: 13
clone size: few
V gene: TRBV5-1
CDR3 protein: CASSLGTNDEQFF

J gene: TRBJ2-5
CDR3 length: 13
clone size: few
V gene: TRBV7-2
CDR3 protein: CASSSWTQETQYF

J gene: TRBJ1-6
CDR3 length: 15
clone size: few
V gene: TRBV15
CDR3 protein: CATSRDRGLNSPLHF

J gene: TRBJ2-6
CDR3 length: 16
clone size: few
V gene: TRBV29-1
CDR3 protein: CSVDSGEVSGANVLTF

J gene: TRBJ2-1
CDR3 length: 18
clone size: NA
V gene: TRBV7-9
CDR3 protein: CASSLGRLAGPYYNEQFF

J gene: NA
CDR3 length: 14
clone size: few
V gene: TRBV13
CDR3 protein: CASSPPQMGGEQYF

J gene: TRBJ2-1
CDR3 length: 15
clone size: NA
V gene: TRBV6-1
CDR3 protein: CASRRGGPPYNEQFF

J gene: TRBJ2-1
CDR3 length: 17
clone size: few
V gene: TRBV4-3
CDR3 protein: CASSQDFTSRNYNEQFF

J gene: TRBJ2-7
CDR3 length: 16
clone size: NA
V gene: TRBV4-3
CDR3 protein: CASSQDFGFPSGEQYF

J gene: TRBJ2-5
CDR3 length: 17
clone size: NA
V gene: TRBV9
CDR3 protein: CASSVAPSGSPQETQYF

J gene: TRBJ2-7
CDR3 length: 16
clone size: NA
V gene: TRBV4-1
CDR3 protein: CASSQDSLAGDYEQYF

J gene: TRBJ2-3
CDR3 length: 17
clone size: NA
V gene: TRBV24-1
CDR3 protein: CATSDRGTSGSTDTQYF

J gene: TRBJ2-5
CDR3 length: 10
clone size: many
V gene: TRBV7-8
CDR3 protein: CASSRETQYF

J gene: TRBJ2-7
CDR3 length: 15
clone size: NA
V gene: TRBV5-5
CDR3 protein: CASSFTGGDSYEQYF

J gene: TRBJ2-3
CDR3 length: 16
clone size: NA
V gene: TRBV5-1
CDR3 protein: CASSLVSGSSTDTQYF

J gene: TRBJ2-7
CDR3 length: 13
clone size: NA
V gene: TRBV20-1
CDR3 protein: CSASGPISYEQYF

J gene: TRBJ2-1
CDR3 length: 14
clone size: few
V gene: TRBV6-5
CDR3 protein: CASSYSLRDTEQFF

J gene: TRBJ2-5
CDR3 length: 16
clone size: few
V gene: TRBV7-4
CDR3 protein: CASSLASGRARETQYF

J gene: TRBJ1-5
CDR3 length: 13
clone size: NA
V gene: TRBV30
CDR3 protein: CAWSGGHNQPQHF

J gene: TRBJ2-6
CDR3 length: 13
clone size: NA
V gene: TRBV29-1
CDR3 protein: CSVVRAGANVPTF

J gene: TRBJ2-5
CDR3 length: 16
clone size: NA
V gene: TRBV7-8
CDR3 protein: CASSSRRGTTLWTQYF

J gene: NA
CDR3 length: 14
clone size: NA
V gene: TRBV7-2
CDR3 protein: CASSLSGNRYEQYF

J gene: TRBJ1-5
CDR3 length: 16
clone size: NA
V gene: TRBV27
CDR3 protein: CASKGLGTGDNQPQHF

J gene: TRBJ2-1
CDR3 length: 17
clone size: NA
V gene: TRBV6-2/TRBV6-3
CDR3 protein: CASSIGPAGGRRGEQFF

J gene: TRBJ1-5
CDR3 length: 14
clone size: NA
V gene: TRBV12-3/TRBV12-4
CDR3 protein: CASSPTVSNQPQHF

J gene: TRBJ2-1
CDR3 length: 15
clone size: NA
V gene: TRBV29-1
CDR3 protein: CSVEGGQEALNEQFF

J gene: TRBJ2-1
CDR3 length: 18
clone size: NA
V gene: TRBV7-2
CDR3 protein: CASSSGLAGTPSYNEQFF

J gene: TRBJ2-7
CDR3 length: 15
clone size: few
V gene: TRBV5-1
CDR3 protein: CASSWGVGRSYEQYF

J gene: TRBJ1-6
CDR3 length: 16
clone size: few
V gene: TRBV9
CDR3 protein: CASSVPPGKVNSPLHF

J gene: TRBJ2-3
CDR3 length: 13
clone size: NA
V gene: TRBV6-4
CDR3 protein: CASSERDTDTQYF

J gene: TRBJ2-5
CDR3 length: 15
clone size: NA
V gene: TRBV6-5
CDR3 protein: CASSDRGLTQETQYF

J gene: TRBJ2-7
CDR3 length: 16
clone size: NA
V gene: TRBV7-8
CDR3 protein: CASSLAADSGEYEQYF

J gene: TRBJ1-4
CDR3 length: 14
clone size: NA
V gene: TRBV6-1
CDR3 protein: CASSEGGWNEKLFF

J gene: NA
CDR3 length: 15
clone size: NA
V gene: TRBV6-5
CDR3 protein: CASSYSKVGNDEQYF